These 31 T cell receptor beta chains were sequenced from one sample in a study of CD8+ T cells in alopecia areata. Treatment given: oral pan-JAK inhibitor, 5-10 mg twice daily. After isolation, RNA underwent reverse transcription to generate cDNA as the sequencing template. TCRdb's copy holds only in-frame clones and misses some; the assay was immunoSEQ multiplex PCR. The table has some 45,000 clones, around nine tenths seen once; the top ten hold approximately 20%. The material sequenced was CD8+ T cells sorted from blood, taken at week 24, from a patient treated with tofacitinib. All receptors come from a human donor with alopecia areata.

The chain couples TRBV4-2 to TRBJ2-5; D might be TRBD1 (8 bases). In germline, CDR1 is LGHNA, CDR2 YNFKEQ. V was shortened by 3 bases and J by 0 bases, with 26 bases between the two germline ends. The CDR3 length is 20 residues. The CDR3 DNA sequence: TGTGCCAGCAGCCAGGAACAGGGGGGGGATAGCGGAGACTACCAAGAGACCCAGTACTTC. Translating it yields CASSQEQGGDSGDYQETQYF.

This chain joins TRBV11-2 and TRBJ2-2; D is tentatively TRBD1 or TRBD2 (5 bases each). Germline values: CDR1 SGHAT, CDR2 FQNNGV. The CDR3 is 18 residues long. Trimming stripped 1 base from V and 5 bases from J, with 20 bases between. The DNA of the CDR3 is TGTGCCAGCAGCTTAGTCATCGGGACCCTTAAGGGGACCGGGGAGCTGTTTTTT. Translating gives CASSLVIGTLKGTGELFF.

The DNA of the CDR3 is TGTGCCAGCAGGGTGTCTGGGGCCAACGTCCTGACTTTC. Translated, it gives CASRVSGANVLTF. This sequence joins TRBV27 and TRBJ2-6; D not resolved. From germline, CDR1 is MNHEY and CDR2 SMNVEV (reference sequence). The CDR3 length is 13 residues. Trimming left V 6 bases short and J 1 base short, with 4 bases between. Variable domain in full (rest from reference TRBV27 and TRBJ2-6): EAQVTQNPRYLITVTGKKLTVTCSQNMNHEYMSWYRQDPGLGLRQIYYSMNVEVTDKGDVPEGYKVSRKEKRNFPLILESPSPNQTSLYFCASRVSGANVLTFGAGSRLTVL.

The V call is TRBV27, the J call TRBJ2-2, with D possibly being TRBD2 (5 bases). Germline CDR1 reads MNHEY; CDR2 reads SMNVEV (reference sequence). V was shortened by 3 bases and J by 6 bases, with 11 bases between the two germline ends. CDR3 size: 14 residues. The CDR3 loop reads CASSLERFAGELFF. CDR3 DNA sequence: TGTGCCAGCAGTTTGGAGCGGTTCGCCGGGGAGCTGTTTTTT.

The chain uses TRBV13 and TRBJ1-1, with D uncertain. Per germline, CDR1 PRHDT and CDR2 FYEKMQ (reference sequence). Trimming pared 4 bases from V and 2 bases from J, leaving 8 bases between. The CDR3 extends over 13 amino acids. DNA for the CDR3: TGTGCCAGCAGCTCCCCGGAAAACACTGAAGCTTTCTTT. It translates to CASSSPENTEAFF.

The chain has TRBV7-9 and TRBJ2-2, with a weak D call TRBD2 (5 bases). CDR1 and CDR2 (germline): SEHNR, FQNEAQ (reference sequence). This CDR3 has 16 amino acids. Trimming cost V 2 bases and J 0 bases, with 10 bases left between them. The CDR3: CASSLNPGTNTGELFF. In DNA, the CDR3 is TGTGCCAGCAGCTTAAATCCGGGAACGAACACCGGGGAGCTGTTTTTT.

CDR3 loop: CASSQDKTGGNEQFF. DNA for the CDR3: TGCGCCAGCAGCCAAGATAAGACAGGGGGCAATGAGCAGTTCTTC. This sequence joins TRBV4-3 and TRBJ2-1, with TRBD1 matching 9 bases. After removal of 0 bases from V and 6 bases from J, the junction contained 3 bases not matched to a gene. The germline gives CDR1 LGHNA, CDR2 YSLEER. This CDR3 has 15 amino acids.

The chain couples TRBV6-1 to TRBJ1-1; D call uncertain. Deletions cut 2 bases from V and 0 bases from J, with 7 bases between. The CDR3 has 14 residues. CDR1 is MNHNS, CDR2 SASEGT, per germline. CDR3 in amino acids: CASSEFQLNTEAFF. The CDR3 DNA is TGTGCCAGCAGTGAATTTCAGCTGAACACTGAAGCTTTCTTT.

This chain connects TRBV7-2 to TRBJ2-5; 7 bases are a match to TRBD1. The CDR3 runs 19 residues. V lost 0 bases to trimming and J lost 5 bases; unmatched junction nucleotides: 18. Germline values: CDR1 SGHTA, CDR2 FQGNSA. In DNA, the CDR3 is TGTGCCAGCAGCTTAGCAACCGGGACAGTGTATTGGGTAGGGGAGACCCAGTACTTC. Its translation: CASSLATGTVYWVGETQYF.

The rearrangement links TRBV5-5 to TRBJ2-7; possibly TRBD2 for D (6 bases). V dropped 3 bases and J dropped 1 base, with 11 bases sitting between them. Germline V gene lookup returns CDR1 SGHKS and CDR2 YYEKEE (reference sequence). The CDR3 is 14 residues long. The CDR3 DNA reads TGTGCCAGCAGCTCTTCCGGGACTTCCTACGAGCAGTACTTC. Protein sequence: CASSSSGTSYEQYF.

The CDR3 bases are TGCGCCAGCAGCCAAGAAGGACTAAACGCGAACACCGGGGAGCTGTTTTTT. Its protein is CASSQEGLNANTGELFF. This chain uses TRBV4-3 with TRBJ2-2; the D gene is possibly TRBD2 (6 bases). Germline CDR1 reads LGHNA; CDR2 reads YSLEER. The CDR3 is 17 amino acids. V lost 0 bases and J lost 0, with 11 bases in between.

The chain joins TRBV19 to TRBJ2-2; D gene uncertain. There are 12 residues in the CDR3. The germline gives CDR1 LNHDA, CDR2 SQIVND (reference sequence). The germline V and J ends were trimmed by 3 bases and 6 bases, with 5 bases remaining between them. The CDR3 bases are TGTGCCAGTAGTATGGGGTCCGGGGAGCTGTTTTTT. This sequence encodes CASSMGSGELFF. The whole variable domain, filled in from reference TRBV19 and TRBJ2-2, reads DGGITQSPKYLFRKEGQNVTLSCEQNLNHDAMYWYRQDPGQGLRLIYYSQIVNDFQKGDIAEGYSVSREKKESFPLTVTSAQKNPTAFYLCASSMGSGELFFGEGSRLTVL.

The DNA for the CDR3 is TGTGCCAGCAGTTTATTTGGGGGACGCATGGCCAAAAACATTCAGTACTTC. Translated: CASSLFGGRMAKNIQYF. This chain links TRBV27 with TRBJ2-4; D is possibly TRBD1 or TRBD2 (5 bases each). The germline V and J ends were trimmed by 1 base and 1 base, with 14 bases remaining between them. CDR1 and CDR2 (germline): MNHEY, SMNVEV (reference sequence). CDR3 length: 17 residues.

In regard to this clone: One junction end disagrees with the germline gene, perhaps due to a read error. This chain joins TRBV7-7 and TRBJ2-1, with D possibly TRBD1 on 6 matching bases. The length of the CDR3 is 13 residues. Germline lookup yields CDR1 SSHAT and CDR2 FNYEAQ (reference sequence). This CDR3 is CASSWDIYNEQFF. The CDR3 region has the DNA TGTGCTAGCAGCTGGGACATCTACAATGAGCAGTTCTTC.

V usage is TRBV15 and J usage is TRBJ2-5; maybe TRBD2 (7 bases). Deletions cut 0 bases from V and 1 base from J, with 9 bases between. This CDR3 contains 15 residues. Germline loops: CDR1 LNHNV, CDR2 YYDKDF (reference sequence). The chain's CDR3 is CATSREGGAQETQYF. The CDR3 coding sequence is TGTGCCACCAGCAGAGAAGGGGGGGCCCAAGAGACCCAGTACTTC.

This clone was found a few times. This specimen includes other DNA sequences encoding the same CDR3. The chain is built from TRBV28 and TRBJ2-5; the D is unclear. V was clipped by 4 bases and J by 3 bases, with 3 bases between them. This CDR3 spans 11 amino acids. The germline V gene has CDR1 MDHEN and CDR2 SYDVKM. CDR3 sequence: CASSSEETQYF. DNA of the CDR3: TGTGCCAGCAGTTCAGAAGAGACCCAGTACTTC.

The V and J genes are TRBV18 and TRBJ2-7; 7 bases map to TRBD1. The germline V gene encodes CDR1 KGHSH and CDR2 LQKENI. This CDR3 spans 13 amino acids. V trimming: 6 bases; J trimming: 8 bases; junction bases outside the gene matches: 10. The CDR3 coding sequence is TGTGCCAGCTCTGCCGACAGGGTTTCACAGCAGTACTTC. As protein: CASSADRVSQQYF. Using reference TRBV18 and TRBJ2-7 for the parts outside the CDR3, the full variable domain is NAGVMQNPRHLVRRRGQEARLRCSPMKGHSHVYWYRQLPEEGLKFMVYLQKENIIDESGMPKERFSAEFPKEGPSILRIQQVVRGDSAAYFCASSADRVSQQYFGPGTRLTVT.

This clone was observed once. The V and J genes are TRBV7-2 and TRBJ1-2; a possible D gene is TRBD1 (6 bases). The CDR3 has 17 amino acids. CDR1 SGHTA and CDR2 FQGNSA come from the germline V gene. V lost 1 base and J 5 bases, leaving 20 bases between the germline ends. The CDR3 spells CASSLEFGGAVGYGYTF. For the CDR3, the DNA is TGTGCCAGCAGCTTAGAGTTTGGGGGGGCCGTAGGATATGGCTACACCTTC.

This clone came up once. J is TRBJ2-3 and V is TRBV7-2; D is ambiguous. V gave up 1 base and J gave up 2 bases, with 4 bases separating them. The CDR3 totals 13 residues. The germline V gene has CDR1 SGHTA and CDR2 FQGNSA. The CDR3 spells CASSLVSTDTQYF. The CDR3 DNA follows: TGTGCCAGCAGCTTAGTCTCCACAGATACGCAGTATTTT.

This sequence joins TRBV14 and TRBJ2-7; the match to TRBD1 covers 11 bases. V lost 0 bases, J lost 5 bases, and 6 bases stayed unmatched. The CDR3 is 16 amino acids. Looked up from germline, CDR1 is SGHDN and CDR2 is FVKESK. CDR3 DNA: TGTGCCAGCAGCCAAGAATGGACAGGGGGCATACACGAGCAGTACTTC. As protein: CASSQEWTGGIHEQYF.

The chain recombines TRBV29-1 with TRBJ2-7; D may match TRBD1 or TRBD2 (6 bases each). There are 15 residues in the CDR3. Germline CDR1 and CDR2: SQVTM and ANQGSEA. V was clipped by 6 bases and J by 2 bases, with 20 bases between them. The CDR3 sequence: CSVLHWGAVTYEQYF. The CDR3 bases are TGCAGCGTCTTACACTGGGGGGCCGTTACCTACGAGCAGTACTTC.

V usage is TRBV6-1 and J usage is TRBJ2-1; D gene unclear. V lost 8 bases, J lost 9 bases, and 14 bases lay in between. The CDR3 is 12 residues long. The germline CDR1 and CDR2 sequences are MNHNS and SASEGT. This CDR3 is CASAERMFEQFF. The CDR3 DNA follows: TGTGCCAGCGCAGAAAGGATGTTTGAGCAGTTCTTC.

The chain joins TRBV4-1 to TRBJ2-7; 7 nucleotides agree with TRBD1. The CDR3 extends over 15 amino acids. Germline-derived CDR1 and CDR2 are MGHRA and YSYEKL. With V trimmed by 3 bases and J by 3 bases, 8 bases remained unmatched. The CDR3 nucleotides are TGCGCCAGCAGCCAGGAACTCAGGGACAGCTACGAGCAGTACTTC. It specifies CASSQELRDSYEQYF.

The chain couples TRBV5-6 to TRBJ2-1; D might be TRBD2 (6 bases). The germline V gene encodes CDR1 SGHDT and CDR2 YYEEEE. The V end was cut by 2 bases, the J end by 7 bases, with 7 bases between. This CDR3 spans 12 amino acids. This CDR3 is CASSFGGNEQFF. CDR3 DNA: TGTGCCAGCAGCTTCGGGGGAAATGAGCAGTTCTTC. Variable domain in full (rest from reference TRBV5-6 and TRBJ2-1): DAGVTQSPTHLIKTRGQQVTLRCSPKSGHDTVSWYQQALGQGPQFIFQYYEEEERQRGNFPDRFSGHQFPNYSSELNVNALLLGDSALYLCASSFGGNEQFFGPGTRLTVL.

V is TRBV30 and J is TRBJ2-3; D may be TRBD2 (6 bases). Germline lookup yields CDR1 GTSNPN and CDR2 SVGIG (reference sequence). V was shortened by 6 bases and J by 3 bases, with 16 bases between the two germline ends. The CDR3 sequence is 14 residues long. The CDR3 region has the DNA TGTGCCTGTCAACGGAGGGATCTAACAGATACGCAGTATTTT. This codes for CACQRRDLTDTQYF. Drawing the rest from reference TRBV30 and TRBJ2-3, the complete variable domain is SQTIHQWPATLVQPVGSPLSLECTVEGTSNPNLYWYRQAAGRGLQLLFYSVGIGQISSEVPQNLSASRPQDRQFILSSKKLLLSDSGFYLCACQRRDLTDTQYFGPGTRLTVL.

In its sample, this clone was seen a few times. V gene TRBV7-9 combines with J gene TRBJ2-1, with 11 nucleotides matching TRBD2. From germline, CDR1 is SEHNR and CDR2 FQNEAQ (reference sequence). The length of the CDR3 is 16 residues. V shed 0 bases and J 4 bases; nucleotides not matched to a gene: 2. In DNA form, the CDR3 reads TGTGCCAGCAGCTTAGCTAGCGGGGGGGTATACAATGAGCAGTTCTTC. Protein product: CASSLASGGVYNEQFF.

The CDR3 sequence: CASSLGENEQYF. In DNA, the CDR3 is TGTGCCAGCAGCTTAGGCGAGAACGAGCAGTACTTC. The gene calls are TRBV7-9 and TRBJ2-7; D gene unclear. Per germline, CDR1 SEHNR and CDR2 FQNEAQ (reference sequence). This CDR3 spans 12 amino acids. The germline V and J ends were trimmed by 1 base and 5 bases, with 6 bases remaining between them. Full variable domain (remainder filled in from reference TRBV7-9 and TRBJ2-7): DTGVSQNPRHKITKRGQNVTFRCDPISEHNRLYWYRQTLGQGPEFLTYFQNEAQLEKSRLLSDRFSAERPKGSFSTLEIQRTEQGDSAMYLCASSLGENEQYFGPGTRLTVT.

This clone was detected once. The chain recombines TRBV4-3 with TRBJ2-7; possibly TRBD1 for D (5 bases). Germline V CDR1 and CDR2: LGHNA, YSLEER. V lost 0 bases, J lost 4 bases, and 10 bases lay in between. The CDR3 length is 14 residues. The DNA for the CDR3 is TGCGCCAGCAGCCAAGATCAGGGAAGATACGAGCAGTACTTC. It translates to CASSQDQGRYEQYF.

CDR3 DNA sequence: TGTGCCAGCAGTTTCGTTGGTGATGACGAGCAGTACTTC. Its protein product is CASSFVGDDEQYF. The chain combines TRBV27 with TRBJ2-7; D remains unclear. The germline V gene encodes CDR1 MNHEY and CDR2 SMNVEV (reference sequence). The CDR3 is made up of 13 amino acids. V lost 3 bases to trimming and J lost 5 bases, with 11 bases between them.

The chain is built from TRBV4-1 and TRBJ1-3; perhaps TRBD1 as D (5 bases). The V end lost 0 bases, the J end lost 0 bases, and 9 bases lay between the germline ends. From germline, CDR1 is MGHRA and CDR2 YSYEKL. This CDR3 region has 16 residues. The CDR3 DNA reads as TGCGCCAGCAGCCAAGATGGGGCGGGCTCTGGAAACACCATATATTTT. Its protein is CASSQDGAGSGNTIYF.

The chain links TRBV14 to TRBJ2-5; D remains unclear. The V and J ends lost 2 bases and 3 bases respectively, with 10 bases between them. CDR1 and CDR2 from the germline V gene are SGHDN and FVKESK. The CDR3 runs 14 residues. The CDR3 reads CASSQTPYEETQYF. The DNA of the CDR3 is TGTGCCAGCAGCCAAACCCCCTACGAAGAGACCCAGTACTTC.